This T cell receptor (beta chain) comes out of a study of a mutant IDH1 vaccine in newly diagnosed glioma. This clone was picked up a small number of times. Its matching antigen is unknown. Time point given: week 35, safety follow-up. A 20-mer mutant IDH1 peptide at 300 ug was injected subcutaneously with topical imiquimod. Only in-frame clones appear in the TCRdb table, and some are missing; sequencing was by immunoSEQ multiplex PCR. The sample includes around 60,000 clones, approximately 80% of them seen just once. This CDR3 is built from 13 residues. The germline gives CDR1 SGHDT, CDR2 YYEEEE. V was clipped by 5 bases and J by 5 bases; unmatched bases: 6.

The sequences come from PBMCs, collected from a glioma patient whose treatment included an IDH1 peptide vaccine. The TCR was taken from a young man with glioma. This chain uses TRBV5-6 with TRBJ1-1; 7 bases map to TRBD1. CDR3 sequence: CASSGTGATEAFF. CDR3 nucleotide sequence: TGTGCCAGCAGTGGAACAGGGGCGACTGAAGCTTTCTTT.